The clone carrying this T cell receptor (beta chain) appeared a single time. Antigen unknown. The data stem from a study of CD8 T cells in Susac syndrome. The study, taken as a whole, reports: As the study acknowledged, the number of individuals who were part of its TCR sequencing and HLA analysis was relatively small.

CD8+ and CD4+ T cells circulating in blood were sequenced for TCR beta. An input of roughly 0.5 to 1 ug of RNA was subjected to reverse transcription using random hexamers. A multiplex approach, immunoSEQ multiplex PCR, amplified TCR beta CDR3 across 54 Vbeta and 13 Jbeta. TCRdb passed the immunoSEQ multiplex PCR reads through MiXCR, listing each CDR3 protein once. The sample has around 130,000 distinct CDR3 sequences, 94% seen once. The TCR originated in a human donor in good health. Sequenced: CD4+ T cells from PBMCs.

CDR3 coding DNA: TGTGCCAGCAGATCAGACGGTGTGGGTCAGCCCCAGCATTTT. Protein product: CASRSDGVGQPQHF. The V gene is TRBV2, the J gene TRBJ1-5, with D unclear. Trimming removed 6 bases at V and 6 bases at J, with 15 bases between. Germline V lookup: CDR1 SNHLY, CDR2 FYNNEI. The CDR3 loop spans 14 amino acids.